Only one count was recorded for the clone carrying this TCR beta chain. This specimen belongs to a study of blood T cells in healthy people across ages. There were at least 5.5 micrograms of total RNA extracted from every sample. Next came a second PCR, run for roughly 6 to 11 cycles, which used a sample-barcoded 5' primer along with a J-beta primer mix. TCRdb independently ran MiXCR on the 5' RACE reads; one entry per CDR3 protein. Here the sample spans over 1,500,000 distinct CDR3 sequences, 35% to 50% being singletons. The CDR3 has 17 amino acids. The ends lost 2 bases at V and 4 bases at J; junction bases unmatched: 8. Germline assignment: CDR1 SGDLS and CDR2 YYNGEE.

V is TRBV9 and J is TRBJ2-6; TRBD1 matches at 8 bases. The receptor was derived from a human donor in good health. The sequencing input was blood. The CDR3 loop reads CASSVGDRRSGANVLTF. In nucleotides, the CDR3 is TGTGCCAGCAGCGTTGGGGACAGGCGATCCGGGGCCAACGTCCTGACTTTC.